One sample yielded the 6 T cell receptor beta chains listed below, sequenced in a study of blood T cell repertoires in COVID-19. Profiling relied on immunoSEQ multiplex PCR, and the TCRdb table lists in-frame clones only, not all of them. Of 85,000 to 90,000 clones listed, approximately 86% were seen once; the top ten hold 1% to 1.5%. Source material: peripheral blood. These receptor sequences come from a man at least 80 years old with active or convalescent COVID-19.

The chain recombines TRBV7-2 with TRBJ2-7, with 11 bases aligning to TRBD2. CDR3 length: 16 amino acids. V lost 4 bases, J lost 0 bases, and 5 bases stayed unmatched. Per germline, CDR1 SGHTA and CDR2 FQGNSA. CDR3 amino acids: CASSSQTSGNSYEQYF. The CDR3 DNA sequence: TGTGCCAGCAGCTCGCAGACTAGCGGGAACTCCTACGAGCAGTACTTC.

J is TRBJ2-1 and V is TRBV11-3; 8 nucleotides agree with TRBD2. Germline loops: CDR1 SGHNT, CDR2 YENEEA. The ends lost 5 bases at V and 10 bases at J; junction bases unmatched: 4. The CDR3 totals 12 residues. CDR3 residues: CASSNSGKEQFF. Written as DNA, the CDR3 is TGTGCCAGCAGCAATAGCGGGAAGGAGCAGTTCTTC. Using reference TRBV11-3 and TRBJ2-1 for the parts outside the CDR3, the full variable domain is EAGVVQSPRYKIIEKKQPVAFWCNPISGHNTLYWYLQNLGQGPELLIRYENEEAVDDSQLPKDRFSAERLKGVDSTLKIQPAELGDSAVYLCASSNSGKEQFFGPGTRLTVL.

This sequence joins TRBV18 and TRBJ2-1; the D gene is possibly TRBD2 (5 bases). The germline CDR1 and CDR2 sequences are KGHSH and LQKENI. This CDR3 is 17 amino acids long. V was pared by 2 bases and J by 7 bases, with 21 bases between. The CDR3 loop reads CASSPGHQRPSGNEQFF. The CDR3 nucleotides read TGTGCCAGCTCACCAGGTCATCAGCGGCCCTCGGGGAATGAGCAGTTCTTC.

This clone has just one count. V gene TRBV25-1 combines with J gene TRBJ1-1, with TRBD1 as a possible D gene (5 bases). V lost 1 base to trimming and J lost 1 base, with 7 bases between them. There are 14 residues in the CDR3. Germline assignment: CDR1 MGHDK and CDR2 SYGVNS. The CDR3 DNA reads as TGTGCCAGCAGTGAATCCGGGGGGAACACTGAAGCTTTCTTT. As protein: CASSESGGNTEAFF.

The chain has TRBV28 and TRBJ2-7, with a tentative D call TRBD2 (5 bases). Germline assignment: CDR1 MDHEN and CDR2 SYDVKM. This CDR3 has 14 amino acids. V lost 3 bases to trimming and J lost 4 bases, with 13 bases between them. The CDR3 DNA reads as TGTGCCAGCAGTTTCGCGGGTGTCGCGTACGAGCAGTACTTC. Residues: CASSFAGVAYEQYF.

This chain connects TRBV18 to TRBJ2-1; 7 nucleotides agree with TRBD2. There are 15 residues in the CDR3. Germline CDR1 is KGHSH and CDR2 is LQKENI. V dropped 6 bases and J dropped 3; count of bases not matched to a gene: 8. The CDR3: CASSLRTSIYNEQFF. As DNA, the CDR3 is TGTGCCAGCTCCCTAAGGACTAGTATCTACAATGAGCAGTTCTTC.